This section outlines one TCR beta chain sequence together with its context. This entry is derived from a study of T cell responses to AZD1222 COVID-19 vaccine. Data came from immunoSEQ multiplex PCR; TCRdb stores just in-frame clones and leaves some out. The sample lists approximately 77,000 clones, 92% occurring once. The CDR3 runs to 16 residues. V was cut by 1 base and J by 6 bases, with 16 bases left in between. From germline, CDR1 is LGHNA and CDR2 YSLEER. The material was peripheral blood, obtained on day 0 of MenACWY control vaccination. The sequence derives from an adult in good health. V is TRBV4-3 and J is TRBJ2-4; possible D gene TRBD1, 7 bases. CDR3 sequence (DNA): TGCGCCAGCAGCCAAGCCTCGGGGCAGGGGGGAAACATTCAGTACTTC. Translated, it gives CASSQASGQGGNIQYF.